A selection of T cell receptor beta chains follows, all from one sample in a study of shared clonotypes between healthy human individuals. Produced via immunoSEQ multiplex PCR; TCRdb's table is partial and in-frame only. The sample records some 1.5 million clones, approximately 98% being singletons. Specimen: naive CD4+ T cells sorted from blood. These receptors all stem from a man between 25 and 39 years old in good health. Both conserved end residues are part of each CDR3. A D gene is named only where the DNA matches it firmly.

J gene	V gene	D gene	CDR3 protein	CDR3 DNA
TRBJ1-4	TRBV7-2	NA	CASSVRVGQGREKLFF	TGTGCCAGCAGCGTCCGGGTAGGGCAGGGACGTGAAAAACTGTTTTTT
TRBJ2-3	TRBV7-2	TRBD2	CASSSSGNTQYF	TGTGCCAGCAGCTCAAGCGGGAATACGCAGTATTTT
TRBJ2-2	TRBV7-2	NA	CASIRGLQRRTGELFF	TGTGCCAGCATCAGGGGACTCCAGCGTCGGACCGGGGAGCTGTTTTTT
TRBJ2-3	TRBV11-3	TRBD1	CASSPGTGALLTTDTQYF	TGTGCCAGCAGCCCCGGGACAGGAGCCCTATTGACCACAGATACGCAGTATTTT
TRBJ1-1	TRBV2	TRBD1	CASSERSWAGGAFF	TGTGCCAGCAGTGAGCGGAGTTGGGCAGGGGGGGCTTTCTTT
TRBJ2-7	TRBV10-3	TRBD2	CAISESSLAGVEQYF	TGTGCCATCAGTGAGTCAAGTCTAGCGGGAGTCGAGCAGTACTTC
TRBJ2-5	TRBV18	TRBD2	CASSPSGGQETQYF	TGTGCCAGCTCACCTTCGGGGGGTCAAGAGACCCAGTACTTC
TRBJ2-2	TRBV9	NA	CASSVGVGELFF	TGTGCCAGCAGCGTAGGTGTAGGGGAGCTGTTTTTT
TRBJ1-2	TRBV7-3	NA	CASSLSDGLGYGYTF	TGTGCCAGCAGCCTTTCCGACGGCTTGGGTTACGGCTACACCTTC
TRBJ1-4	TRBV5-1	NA	CASAVHGANEKLFF	TGCGCCAGCGCAGTCCATGGGGCTAATGAAAAACTGTTTTTT
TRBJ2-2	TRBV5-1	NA	CASSLPGSGGGELFF	TGCGCCAGCAGCTTGCCCGGGTCCGGGGGCGGGGAGCTGTTTTTT
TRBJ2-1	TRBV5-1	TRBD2	CASRREPSSYNEQFF	TGCGCCAGCAGGCGGGAGCCTAGCTCCTACAATGAGCAGTTCTTC
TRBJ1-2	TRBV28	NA	CASSSRWTLNYGYTF	TGTGCCAGCAGCTCCCGCTGGACGCTGAACTATGGCTACACCTTC
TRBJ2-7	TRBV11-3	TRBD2	CARSRLAYYEQYF	TGTGCCCGCTCGAGACTAGCGTACTACGAGCAGTACTTC
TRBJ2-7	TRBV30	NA	CAWSAPGPSSYEQYF	TGTGCCTGGAGCGCCCCGGGCCCCAGCTCCTACGAGCAGTACTTC
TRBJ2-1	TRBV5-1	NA	CASSNGSSYNEQFF	TGCGCCAGCAGCAACGGGAGCTCCTACAATGAGCAGTTCTTC
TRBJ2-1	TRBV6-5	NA	CASSYSGRINEQFF	TGTGCCAGCAGTTACTCGGGACGGATCAATGAGCAGTTCTTC
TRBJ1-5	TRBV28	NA	CASSSRNQPYSNQPQHF	TGTGCCAGCAGTTCTCGGAACCAACCATATAGCAATCAGCCCCAGCATTTT
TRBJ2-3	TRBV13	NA	CASSPAGLRVPSTDTQYF	TGTGCCAGCAGCCCGGCGGGGCTCCGTGTGCCTAGCACAGATACGCAGTATTTT
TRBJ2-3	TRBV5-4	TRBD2	CASSFGTSGRRWADTQYF	TGTGCCAGCAGCTTCGGGACTAGCGGGAGAAGATGGGCAGATACGCAGTATTTT
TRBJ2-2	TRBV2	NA	CASSPGDTGELFF	TGTGCCAGCAGTCCGGGGGACACCGGGGAGCTGTTTTTT
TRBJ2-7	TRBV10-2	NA	CASSGGSAGAYEQYF	TGCGCCAGCAGTGGGGGATCGGCAGGGGCCTACGAGCAGTACTTC
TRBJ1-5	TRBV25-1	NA	CASSGPGGALLPQHF	TGTGCCAGCAGTGGGCCGGGGGGTGCCCTCCTGCCCCAGCATTTT
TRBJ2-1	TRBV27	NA	CASSFDVVYNEQFF	TGTGCCAGCAGTTTTGACGTCGTCTACAATGAGCAGTTCTTC
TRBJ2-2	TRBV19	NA	CATRQTGELFF	TGTGCCACCCGTCAGACCGGGGAGCTGTTTTTT
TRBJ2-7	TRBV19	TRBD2	CASSAPGTSGRDEQYF	TGTGCCAGTAGTGCCCCCGGGACTAGCGGGAGGGACGAGCAGTACTTC
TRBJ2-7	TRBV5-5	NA	CASSPGGYSYEQYF	TGTGCCAGCAGCCCCGGGGGTTACTCCTACGAGCAGTACTTC